The 20 T cell receptor beta chains below were found in one sample sequenced in a study of Ad26.COV2.S vaccination and SARS-CoV-2 variants. Treatment denoted: some 20 received Ad26.COV2.S at low or high dose, single or two shots; 5 received placebo; per-sample allocation not given. The samples date from day 63 after the first vaccine or placebo injection. Using immunoSEQ multiplex PCR, the repertoire was profiled, and TCRdb retains in-frame clones only, with some absent. The sample records about 350,000 clones, roughly 81% being singletons. Sequencing was performed on peripheral blood, taken in a trial of Ad26.COV2.S vaccine versus placebo. The receptors here all came from a person between 18 and 59 years old who received the Ad26.COV2.S COVID-19 vaccine or a placebo.

CDR3 protein: CASSWGTSGGTDTQYF. In DNA, the CDR3 is TGTGCCAGCAGCTGGGGGACTAGCGGGGGCACAGATACGCAGTATTTT. The rearrangement links TRBV5-5 to TRBJ2-3; TRBD2 matches 13 bases. There are 16 residues in the CDR3. Germline CDR1 is SGHKS and CDR2 is YYEKEE (reference sequence). J gave up 1 base and V 3 bases, and 2 bases lay outside the gene matches.

V gene TRBV29-1 combines with J gene TRBJ2-2; possible D gene TRBD2, 6 bases. Germline loops: CDR1 SQVTM, CDR2 ANQGSEA. Trimming shortened V by 3 bases and J by 1 base, and 12 bases separated the two germline ends. This CDR3 has 15 residues. The CDR3 DNA sequence: TGCAGCGTTGATGACGCGGGGCTGAACACCGGGGAGCTGTTTTTT. Protein product: CSVDDAGLNTGELFF.

The chain links TRBV7-2 to TRBJ2-7, with D tentatively TRBD2 (5 bases). The CDR3 has 15 residues. Germline V gene sequence: CDR1 SGHTA, CDR2 FQGNSA. With 2 bases removed from V and 7 bases from J, the gap between germline ends came to 18 bases. CDR3: CASSLMGGGVQEQYF. DNA for the CDR3: TGTGCCAGCAGCTTAATGGGTGGAGGAGTCCAGGAGCAGTACTTC.

The V call is TRBV4-3, the J call TRBJ2-7; 7 positions agree with TRBD2. Germline trimming cut 1 base from V and 0 bases from J; bases unmatched to any gene: 3. The length of the CDR3 is 15 residues. CDR1 and CDR2 from the germline V gene are LGHNA and YSLEER. This chain's CDR3 is CASSQAGGLSYEQYF. The CDR3 coding sequence is TGCGCCAGCAGCCAAGCGGGGGGACTCTCCTACGAGCAGTACTTC.

This clone has only a few counts. The chain combines TRBV19 with TRBJ1-5, with D tentatively TRBD1 (5 bases). CDR1 is LNHDA and CDR2 is SQIVND in the germline V gene (reference sequence). The V gene lost 5 bases and the J gene lost 13 bases, with 15 bases spanning the gap. CDR3 size: 12 residues. The CDR3 protein is CASSDRDRGQHF. CDR3 nucleotides: TGTGCCAGTAGTGACCGGGACCGCGGTCAGCATTTT.

The CDR3 bases are TGTGCCAGCAGTTACACTGGGGGCTATGGTCAAGAGACCCAGTACTTC. Protein product: CASSYTGGYGQETQYF. The J gene is TRBJ2-5, the V gene TRBV6-5; TRBD1 is a possible D gene (6 bases). Looked up from germline, CDR1 is MNHEY and CDR2 is SVGAGI. The V end was cut by 2 bases, the J end by 2 bases, with 15 bases between. The length of the CDR3 is 16 residues.

V is TRBV10-2 and J is TRBJ2-1; 8 bases are shared with TRBD1. Germline assignment: CDR1 WSHSY and CDR2 SAAADI. Trimming at V came to 3 bases and at J to 11 bases, leaving 12 bases not matched to a gene. The CDR3 length is 15 residues. The chain's CDR3 is CASSDPSPGTGQQFF. CDR3 DNA: TGCGCCAGCAGTGACCCCAGTCCCGGGACAGGCCAGCAGTTCTTC.

The chain links TRBV5-1 to TRBJ1-2; 10 bases agree with TRBD1. CDR1 is SGHRS and CDR2 is YFSETQ in the germline V gene. Losses at the gene ends were 4 bases for V and 4 bases for J; bases not matched to a gene: 4. The CDR3 runs to 14 residues. CDR3 nucleotide sequence: TGCGCCAGCAGCACCCGGGACAGGGGCTATGGCTACACCTTC. Amino acid sequence: CASSTRDRGYGYTF. Drawing the rest from reference TRBV5-1 and TRBJ1-2, the complete variable domain is KAGVTQTPRYLIKTRGQQVTLSCSPISGHRSVSWYQQTPGQGLQFLFEYFSETQRNKGNFPGRFSGRQFSNSRSEMNVSTLELGDSALYLCASSTRDRGYGYTFGSGTRLTVV.

Remarks on this clone: The junction departs from germline at one end; a sequencing error may be responsible. The CDR3: CASRRQGQSSYNEQFF. CDR3 coding DNA: TGTGCTAGCAGGCGACAGGGACAGAGCTCCTACAATGAGCAGTTCTTC. The chain employs TRBV7-7 and TRBJ2-1, with TRBD1 matching 7 bases. Germline CDR1 SSHAT, CDR2 FNYEAQ (reference sequence). The CDR3 covers 16 residues.

The chain has TRBV5-4 and TRBJ1-3; no clear D. CDR3 length: 16 amino acids. Germline assignment: CDR1 SGHNT and CDR2 YYREEE (reference sequence). V lost 7 bases and J lost 0, with 17 bases in between. CDR3 sequence: CASEDRHTSSGNTIYF. In DNA form, the CDR3 reads TGTGCCAGCGAAGACCGGCACACAAGCTCTGGAAACACCATATATTTT.

The V and J genes are TRBV15 and TRBJ2-5; no clear D. The CDR3 consists of 15 residues. CDR1 and CDR2 (germline): LNHNV, YYDKDF (reference sequence). Trimming left V 0 bases short and J 3 bases short, with 11 bases between. CDR3 bases: TGTGCCACCAGCAGAGATGATGCAGGCAAAGAGACCCAGTACTTC. This sequence encodes CATSRDDAGKETQYF. The full variable domain, rest sourced from reference TRBV15 and TRBJ2-5, is DAMVIQNPRYQVTQFGKPVTLSCSQTLNHNVMYWYQQKSSQAPKLLFHYYDKDFNNEADTPDNFQSRRPNTSFCFLDIRSPGLGDTAMYLCATSRDDAGKETQYFGPGTRLLVL.

The V gene is TRBV5-1, the J gene TRBJ1-1; D ambiguous. V was clipped by 4 bases and J by 5 bases, with 21 bases between them. This CDR3 region has 16 residues. The germline CDR1 and CDR2 sequences are SGHRS and YFSETQ. CDR3 loop: CASSDLDVGIRTEAFF. DNA of the CDR3: TGCGCCAGCAGCGACCTCGACGTCGGGATTCGTACTGAAGCTTTCTTT.

V is TRBV7-2 and J is TRBJ2-7; 9 bases map to TRBD2. Trimming took 5 bases from V and 4 from J; bases not matched to a gene: 9. The V gene's germline CDR1 is SGHTA and CDR2 FQGNSA. This CDR3 has 15 amino acids. CDR3 bases: TGTGCCAGCAGCGAGGGAGCGGGAGGACAATACGAGCAGTACTTC. This translates into CASSEGAGGQYEQYF.

V gene TRBV5-1 combines with J gene TRBJ1-1; D is ambiguous. The germline V gene has CDR1 SGHRS and CDR2 YFSETQ. V was clipped by 4 bases and J by 0 bases, with 10 bases between them. The length of the CDR3 is 14 residues. CDR3 protein: CASSVTNMNTEAFF. DNA of the CDR3: TGCGCCAGCAGCGTGACGAATATGAACACTGAAGCTTTCTTT.

This clone was detected only once. The rearrangement joins TRBV9 to TRBJ2-4; TRBD2 is a possible D gene (5 bases). Per germline, CDR1 SGDLS and CDR2 YYNGEE. The V and J ends lost 3 bases and 6 bases respectively, with 16 bases between them. CDR3 length equals 15 residues. CDR3 in amino acids: CASSDLEGARNIQYF. The DNA of the CDR3 is TGTGCCAGCAGCGACCTTGAGGGCGCGAGAAACATTCAGTACTTC.

The chain combines TRBV28 with TRBJ1-5; D remains unclear. Germline V lookup: CDR1 MDHEN, CDR2 SYDVKM. V was shortened by 3 bases and J by 4 bases, with 4 bases between the two germline ends. There are 12 residues in the CDR3. CDR3 coding DNA: TGTGCCAGCAGTTTGGTTAATCAGCCCCAGCATTTT. Protein sequence: CASSLVNQPQHF. The variable domain in full, completed from reference TRBV28 and TRBJ1-5, reads DVKVTQSSRYLVKRTGEKVFLECVQDMDHENMFWYRQDPGLGLRLIYFSYDVKMKEKGDIPEGYSVSREKKERFSLILESASTNQTSMYLCASSLVNQPQHFGDGTRLSIL.

Of note for this clone: At the DNA level, this CDR3 is encoded by other sequences in the same sample as well. The chain joins TRBV11-2 to TRBJ2-1, with 11 positions matching TRBD2. CDR3 size: 15 residues. Losses at the gene ends were 1 base for V and 7 bases for J; bases not matched to a gene: 3. The germline V gene has CDR1 SGHAT and CDR2 FQNNGV. CDR3 sequence reads: CASSLVLAGGNEQFF. The CDR3 nucleotides read TGTGCCAGCAGCTTAGTCCTAGCGGGAGGTAATGAGCAGTTCTTC.

This clone was found a few times. The rearrangement links TRBV2 to TRBJ1-2; 9 bases agree with TRBD1. With V trimmed by 5 bases and J by 8 bases, 6 bases remained unmatched. The CDR3 has 13 residues. CDR1 is SNHLY, CDR2 FYNNEI, per germline. The CDR3 loop reads CASSTTGGWGYTF. The CDR3, as DNA: TGTGCCAGCAGTACCACAGGGGGCTGGGGCTACACCTTC.

J is TRBJ1-1 and V is TRBV13, with 12 bases lining up with TRBD1. The CDR3 consists of 17 residues. Germline values: CDR1 PRHDT, CDR2 FYEKMQ (reference sequence). V was pared by 0 bases and J by 4 bases, with 6 bases of the junction left unmatched. The CDR3 loop is CASSLGGTGGYGTEAFF. CDR3 DNA sequence: TGTGCCAGCAGCTTAGGGGGGACAGGGGGCTACGGCACTGAAGCTTTCTTT.

This clone was found once. The rearrangement uses TRBV3-1 (or the pseudogene TRBV3-2) and TRBJ2-3; 14 nucleotides line up with TRBD2. The CDR3 loop spans 19 amino acids. CDR1 is LGHDT and CDR2 is YNNKEL in the germline V gene (reference sequence). J lost 2 bases, V lost 2 bases, and 9 bases had no gene match. In DNA, the CDR3 is TGTGCCAGCAGCCAAACCCGGGGACTAGCGGGGGCCAACACAGATACGCAGTATTTT. It yields the protein CASSQTRGLAGANTDTQYF.